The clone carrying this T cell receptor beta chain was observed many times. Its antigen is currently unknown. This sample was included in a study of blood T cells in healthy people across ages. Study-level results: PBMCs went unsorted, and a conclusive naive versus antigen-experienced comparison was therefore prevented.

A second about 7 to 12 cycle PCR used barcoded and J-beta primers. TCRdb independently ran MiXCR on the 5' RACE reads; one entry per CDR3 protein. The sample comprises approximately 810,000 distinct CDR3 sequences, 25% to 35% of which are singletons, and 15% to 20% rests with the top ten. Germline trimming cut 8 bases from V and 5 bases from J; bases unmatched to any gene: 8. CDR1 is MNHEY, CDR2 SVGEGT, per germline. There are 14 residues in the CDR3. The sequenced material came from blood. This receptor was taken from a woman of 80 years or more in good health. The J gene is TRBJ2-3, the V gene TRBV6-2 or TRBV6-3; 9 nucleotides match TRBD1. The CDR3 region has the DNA TGTGCCAGCGGTCCGGGACAGGGAATAGATACGCAGTATTTT. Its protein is CASGPGQGIDTQYF.